This entry lists 8 T cell receptor beta chains sequenced from one sample in a study of CD8 T cells in ankylosing spondylitis. MiXCR was run by TCRdb on the 5' RACE reads, yielding one entry per CDR3 protein. The table includes just over 350,000 distinct CDR3 sequences, roughly 20% detected once. Source material: blood, either unsorted or a sorted T cell fraction (not recorded which). All receptors derive from a male donor with ankylosing spondylitis or in good health (not recorded which).

This clonotype was seen more than once but under ten times. The chain carries TRBV28 and TRBJ2-4, with 11 positions matching TRBD1. Trimming took 5 bases from V and 7 from J; bases not matched to a gene: 4. This CDR3 region has 14 residues. CDR1 is MDHEN and CDR2 is SYDVKM in the germline V gene. CDR3: CASSPGQGANIQYF. CDR3 DNA: TGTGCCAGCAGTCCTGGACAGGGGGCCAACATTCAGTACTTC.

The rearrangement joins TRBV28 to TRBJ2-1, with 7 bases fitting TRBD2. V lost 6 bases to trimming and J lost 4 bases; unmatched junction nucleotides: 9. This CDR3 has 15 amino acids. The germline gives CDR1 MDHEN, CDR2 SYDVKM. The CDR3 here is CASREMGGGYNEQFF. The CDR3, as DNA: TGTGCCAGCAGGGAGATGGGGGGGGGTTACAATGAGCAGTTCTTC.

The chain carries TRBV4-1 and TRBJ2-5; D ambiguous. V lost 0 bases and J lost 4, with 12 bases in between. Germline V CDR1 and CDR2: MGHRA, YSYEKL. The length of the CDR3 is 15 residues. The CDR3, as DNA: TGCGCCAGCAGCCAAGAGGGGATGATGGGAGAGACCCAGTACTTC. This gives the protein CASSQEGMMGETQYF.

This clonotype was detected a few times. The chain links TRBV2 to TRBJ1-1; D gene uncertain. Per germline, CDR1 SNHLY and CDR2 FYNNEI. V was cut by 7 bases and J by 1 base, with 13 bases left in between. CDR3 length: 14 residues. CDR3 loop: CASMREDQNTEAFF. CDR3 nucleotide sequence: TGTGCCAGCATGCGGGAGGACCAGAACACTGAAGCTTTCTTT.

The gene calls are TRBV12-3 or TRBV12-4 and TRBJ2-7; D unclear. The CDR3 totals 13 residues. The ends were cut back, 5 bases at V and 1 base at J, with 9 bases in the middle. The CDR3 sequence: CASSLDLSYEQYF. CDR3 coding DNA: TGTGCCAGCAGTCTCGACTTATCCTACGAGCAGTACTTC.

A few counts support this clonotype. The rearrangement joins TRBV20-1 to TRBJ1-1, with no clear D. Trimming removed 0 bases at V and 8 bases at J, with 16 bases between. CDR3 length: 14 residues. Germline assignment: CDR1 DFQATT and CDR2 SNEGSKA (reference sequence). CDR3 sequence: CSARDPGVGLEAFF. Here the CDR3 DNA reads TGCAGTGCTAGAGATCCGGGCGTTGGGTTAGAAGCTTTCTTT.

This chain links TRBV30 with TRBJ2-3; D is possibly TRBD1 (6 bases). Trimming removed 4 bases at V and 3 bases at J, with 11 bases between. The CDR3 is 13 residues long. Per the germline V gene, CDR1 is GTSNPN and CDR2 is SVGIG (reference sequence). Here the CDR3 reads CAWTRTVTDTQYF. Written as DNA, the CDR3 is TGTGCCTGGACCCGGACAGTGACAGATACGCAGTATTTT.

The chain carries TRBV7-9 and TRBJ2-7; D gene uncertain. Between the trimmed V and J ends, which lost 5 bases and 5 bases, there was a span of 10 bases. Germline V gene data show CDR1 as SEHNR and CDR2 as FQNEAQ (reference sequence). This CDR3 has 12 amino acids. The CDR3 is CASSTGPDEQYF. The CDR3 DNA reads as TGTGCCAGCAGCACGGGCCCCGACGAGCAGTACTTC. Combining the CDR3 with reference TRBV7-9 and TRBJ2-7 gives the whole variable domain DTGVSQNPRHKITKRGQNVTFRCDPISEHNRLYWYRQTLGQGPEFLTYFQNEAQLEKSRLLSDRFSAERPKGSFSTLEIQRTEQGDSAMYLCASSTGPDEQYFGPGTRLTVT.